The rows below give T cell receptor beta chains drawn from one sample of a study of technical replicates of blood from several donors. The protocol was immunoSEQ multiplex PCR, while the TCRdb copy is restricted to in-frame clones and leaves out a portion. Of about 76,000 clones detected, roughly 85% appear once; the ten largest clones hold about 5%. Input material: PBMCs. The receptors were sampled from a human donor in good health. Some clones in this sample may be carry-over from other donors' samples. The CDR3 runs from the conserved cysteine through the conserved F or W. D genes are given only for firm matches. Clone size is not always given. Where it is, it says once, few, many or a class for expanded clones.

d_call	clone_size	j_call	v_call	cdr3_nt	cdr3_aa
.	.	TRBJ2-5	TRBV12-2	TGTGCAAGTCGCTTGGAGTGGTGTAGCGGGCGCGGTTGGACCCAGTACTTC	CASRLEWCSGRGWTQYF
TRBD2	.	TRBJ2-1	TRBV7-8	TGTGCCAGCAGCTTAGATGGCCTAGCGGGAGCTGGTGAGCAGTTCTTC	CASSLDGLAGAGEQFF
.	.	TRBJ1-2	TRBV9	TGTGCCAGCAGCCCCCCGACAGGAATCTATGGCTACACCTTC	CASSPPTGIYGYTF
TRBD2	.	TRBJ2-3	TRBV7-2	TGTGCCAGCAGCAGGGAAGGGACTAGCGGTGATACGCAGTATTTT	CASSREGTSGDTQYF
.	few	TRBJ1-2	TRBV6-1	TGTGCCAGCAGTGAAGGAGTCTATGGCTACACCTTC	CASSEGVYGYTF
TRBD2	.	TRBJ2-5	TRBV7-3	TGTGCCAGCAGCTTAGGACTAGCGGGAGATGGTGAGACCCAGTACTTC	CASSLGLAGDGETQYF
.	.	TRBJ2-7	TRBV29-1	TGCAGCGTTGTTATAGGGGTGCGGTACGAGCAGTACTTC	CSVVIGVRYEQYF
.	.	TRBJ1-5	TRBV19	TGTGCCAGTAGTATAGTGGTTGTAGGCAATCAGCCCCAGCATTTT	CASSIVVVGNQPQHF
.	.	TRBJ2-7	TRBV12-5	TGTGCTAGTGGTTATAACTCCTACGAGCAGTACTTC	CASGYNSYEQYF
.	few	TRBJ2-7	TRBV7-7	TGTGCCAGCAGCATACATTCCGGACAGATAACCTACGAGCAGTACTTC	CASSIHSGQITYEQYF
.	.	TRBJ1-1	TRBV5-1	TGCGCCAGCGGGGACAAGAACACTGAAGCTTTCTTT	CASGDKNTEAFF
.	.	TRBJ2-1	TRBV18	TGTGCCAGCTCAGTTCGGGACACTCTAGGCAATGAGCAGTTCTTC	CASSVRDTLGNEQFF
.	.	TRBJ2-1	TRBV6-5	TGTGCCAGCAGTTACTCGCGGGGTAACAATGAGCAGTTCTTC	CASSYSRGNNEQFF
.	few	TRBJ1-1	TRBV9	TGTGCCAGCAGCAAAGAAGGACAGACGAACACTGAAGCTTTCTTT	CASSKEGQTNTEAFF
.	.	TRBJ2-3	TRBV5-6	TGTGCCAGCAGGGTGGGCAGTAGCACAGATACGCAGTATTTT	CASRVGSSTDTQYF
TRBD2	.	TRBJ2-6	TRBV5-4	TGTGCCAGCAGCTTGCTAGCGGGGGTTGGGGCCAACGTCCTGACTTTC	CASSLLAGVGANVLTF
.	.	TRBJ1-2	TRBV4-2	TGTGCCAGCAGCCGAGCAGGGGAAGATGGCTACACCTTC	CASSRAGEDGYTF
.	.	TRBJ1-5	TRBV5-8	TGTGCCAGCAGCATGGGGGGGGTTAGCAATCAGCCCCAGCATTTT	CASSMGGVSNQPQHF
TRBD2	.	TRBJ2-2	TRBV7-9	TGTGCCAGCAGCTTAGGCCTAGCGGCGAACACCGGGGAGCTGTTTTTT	CASSLGLAANTGELFF
.	.	TRBJ1-1	TRBV19	TGTGCCAGTAGTATAAAGGGGCTCACTGAAGCTTTCTTT	CASSIKGLTEAFF
TRBD2	.	TRBJ2-7	TRBV5-5	TGTGCCAGCAGCTTGGCTAGCGGGAGAGGCTACGAGCAGTACTTC	CASSLASGRGYEQYF
.	.	TRBJ1-2	TRBV18	TGTGCCAGCTCACCAAAAGGGGGGGCCTATGGCTACACCTTC	CASSPKGGAYGYTF
TRBD2	.	TRBJ2-2	TRBV6-7	TGTGCCAGCAGTTACTTAGCGGGGGATACCGGGGAGCTGTTTTTT	CASSYLAGDTGELFF
.	.	TRBJ1-1	TRBV20-1	TGCAGTGCTAGCCCCAGTACTGAAGCTTTCTTT	CSASPSTEAFF
TRBD2	.	TRBJ2-7	TRBV11-2	TGTGCCAGCAGGTCGACTAGCGGGACCGCCTACGAGCAGTACTTC	CASRSTSGTAYEQYF
.	.	TRBJ1-1	TRBV7-2	TGTGCCAGCAGCTTACACTCTGGGGGGGACACTGAAGCTTTCTTT	CASSLHSGGDTEAFF
.	.	TRBJ1-5	TRBV7-9	TGTGCCAGCAGCTTACAGGAAAATCAGCCCCAGCATTTT	CASSLQENQPQHF
TRBD1	.	TRBJ1-6	TRBV27	TGTGCCAGCAGTTTATGGGACAGGGATTCACCCCTCCACTTT	CASSLWDRDSPLHF
.	.	TRBJ2-5	TRBV7-7	TGTGCCAGCAGCTTAGAACGGAGGGAGACCCAGTACTTC	CASSLERRETQYF
.	.	TRBJ2-1	TRBV6-6	TGTGCCAGCGGCGGATCCAGCTCCTACAATGAGCAGTTCTTC	CASGGSSSYNEQFF
.	.	TRBJ2-5	TRBV18	TGTGCCAGCTCACCAGGCACGAGGGAGACCCAGTACTTC	CASSPGTRETQYF
.	.	TRBJ2-7	TRBV9	TGTGCCAGCAGCGTAGGTCTAGCCGCTGCCTACGAGCAGTACTTC	CASSVGLAAAYEQYF
.	.	TRBJ1-6	TRBV7-2	TGTGCCAGCAGTTCATCGGGGGGCCCCTCAGGGAATTCACCCCTCCACTTT	CASSSSGGPSGNSPLHF
TRBD2	.	TRBJ2-2	TRBV7-6	TGTGCCAGCAGCCTCATAGCGGGAGCCCGCACCGGGGAGCTGTTTTTT	CASSLIAGARTGELFF
.	.	TRBJ2-5	TRBV27	TGTGCCAGGTTAGGGAGTTTTGGGGAGACCCAGTACTTC	CARLGSFGETQYF
TRBD1	.	TRBJ1-2	TRBV5-1	TGCGCCAGCAGCGAGGGACAGGGTGAGCCCTATGGCTACACCTTC	CASSEGQGEPYGYTF
TRBD1	.	TRBJ1-4	TRBV5-8	TGTGCCAGCAGCGGCGGGACAGGGGTTGCTAATGAAAAACTGTTTTTT	CASSGGTGVANEKLFF
TRBD1	.	TRBJ2-5	TRBV15	TGTGCCACCAGCAGGATGGGACAGCAAGAGACCCAGTACTTC	CATSRMGQQETQYF
.	.	TRBJ2-5	TRBV7-3	TGTGCCAGCAGCCGATCGAGCCAAGAGACCCAGTACTTC	CASSRSSQETQYF
TRBD1	.	TRBJ2-5	TRBV6-6	TGTGCCAGCTGGACAGGGGGGCAAGAGACCCAGTACTTC	CASWTGGQETQYF
TRBD1	.	TRBJ2-5	TRBV11-2	TGTGCCAGCAGCTCGGGACAGGCGGGACAAGAGACCCAGTACTTC	CASSSGQAGQETQYF
.	once	TRBJ2-7	TRBV5-1	TGCGCCAGCAGCTTGGGTCGGGGATTCAACGAGCAGTACTTC	CASSLGRGFNEQYF
TRBD1	once	TRBJ2-5	TRBV4-2	TGTGCCAGCAGCCAGGGGGACAGTAAGAGGAGGGAGACCCAGTACTTC	CASSQGDSKRRETQYF
TRBD2	.	TRBJ2-1	TRBV30	TGTGCCTGGAGTGGACTAGCGGGACGAGACAATGAGCAGTTCTTC	CAWSGLAGRDNEQFF
.	.	TRBJ2-1	TRBV7-8	TGTGCCAGCAGCTCTAGGGGGAGCCGGGCCTACAATGAGCAGTTCTTC	CASSSRGSRAYNEQFF
TRBD1	.	TRBJ2-7	TRBV29-1	TGCAGCGGGGGACAGGGTACTTCCTACGAGCAGTACTTC	CSGGQGTSYEQYF
.	.	TRBJ2-2	TRBV27	TGTGCCAGCAGGCCAGGGCCCGGGGAGCTGTTTTTT	CASRPGPGELFF
.	.	TRBJ1-6	TRBV29-1	TGCAGCGTTGAGGTAGGGGGAAATTCACCCCTCCACTTT	CSVEVGGNSPLHF
.	.	TRBJ1-4	TRBV7-8	TGTGCCAGCAGCTTAAAGGACAGTACCCCGAGCTCAACTAATGAAAAACTGTTTTTT	CASSLKDSTPSSTNEKLFF
.	.	TRBJ2-7	TRBV21-1	TGTGCCAGCAGCAGAGACAGGGGTAAGTCCTACGAGCAGTACTTC	CASSRDRGKSYEQYF
.	.	TRBJ2-5	TRBV10-1	TGCGCCAGCGCGGTCAACGCGTCCTACAGGGATTTTCAAGAGACCCAGTACTTC	CASAVNASYRDFQETQYF
.	.	TRBJ2-3	TRBV30	TGTGCCTGGAGTGGTGGGCAGGGCACAGATACGCAGTATTTT	CAWSGGQGTDTQYF
.	.	TRBJ2-2	TRBV7-2	TGTGCCAGCAGGCAAACTAGCTCCGGGGAGCTGTTTTTT	CASRQTSSGELFF
TRBD2	.	TRBJ2-7	TRBV11-1	TGTGCCAGCAGCCACGGGGGGTACGAGCAGTACTTC	CASSHGGYEQYF
.	few	TRBJ1-5	TRBV19	TGTGCCAGTAGTCCTACCTTGGATCAGCCCCAGCATTTT	CASSPTLDQPQHF
.	.	TRBJ2-6	TRBV7-9	TGTGCCAGCAGCCTAGGACTGCCTAGTGCCAACGTCCTGACTTTC	CASSLGLPSANVLTF
.	.	TRBJ2-3	TRBV2	TGTGCCAGCAGGGGGGCCGGAGATACGCAGTATTTT	CASRGAGDTQYF